This TCR beta chain was sequenced during a study of OX40 agonist ivuxolimab in advanced cancers. The repertoire was sequenced with immunoSEQ multiplex PCR; TCRdb's copy has only in-frame clones and lacks some. The sample holds approximately 35,000 clones, 84% seen once. Germline V gene lookup returns CDR1 MNHEY and CDR2 SMNVEV (reference sequence). The CDR3 covers 15 residues. Trimming left V 7 bases short and J 1 base short, with 15 bases between. V gene TRBV27 combines with J gene TRBJ2-3, with D perhaps matching TRBD1 (5 bases). The TCR was taken from an adult with an advanced solid tumor such as melanoma, head and neck, liver or kidney cancer. The sample in question was CD4+ or CD8+ T cells sorted from blood, obtained in a trial of the OX40 agonist ivuxolimab. CDR3 sequence reads: CASMAGMDRTDTQYF. CDR3 bases: TGTGCCAGCATGGCAGGGATGGATCGCACAGATACGCAGTATTTT.